Each of the 20 T cell receptor beta chains below was sequenced from the same sample in a study of early T cells in non-severe SARS-CoV-2 infection. TCRdb ran MiXCR on the 5' RACE reads and lists one entry per CDR3 protein. This table has tens of thousands of distinct CDR3 sequences, over 10% appearing once. Here the sequenced sample was whole blood, taken at baseline. These receptors originate from an adult who was a healthcare worker with PCR-confirmed SARS-CoV-2 infection or an uninfected control (not recorded which).

The chain uses TRBV29-1 and TRBJ1-1, with D unclear. This CDR3 is built from 13 residues. V was cut by 7 bases and J by 4 bases, with 16 bases left in between. The germline V gene has CDR1 SQVTM and CDR2 ANQGSEA. The CDR3 DNA reads as TGCAGCGCTCGCCCATGGGAGGGCACTGAAGCTTTCTTT. This sequence encodes CSARPWEGTEAFF.

There are a few counts of this clonotype. The rearrangement joins TRBV18 to TRBJ2-3; D ambiguous. The CDR3 extends over 15 amino acids. With 3 bases removed from V and 0 bases from J, the gap between germline ends came to 10 bases. Germline values: CDR1 KGHSH, CDR2 LQKENI. DNA for the CDR3: TGTGCCAGCTCACCGTTCCGGAGAAGCACAGATACGCAGTATTTT. Translation gives CASSPFRRSTDTQYF.

This clonotype was counted a few times. V and J are TRBV11-3 and TRBJ2-2, with D possibly matching TRBD2 (6 bases). V was cut by 0 bases and J by 2 bases, with 10 bases left in between. The germline V gene has CDR1 SGHNT and CDR2 YENEEA. This CDR3 region has 16 residues. The CDR3 bases are TGTGCCAGCAGCTTAGATGGGACTTACAACACCGGGGAGCTGTTTTTT. The encoded protein is CASSLDGTYNTGELFF.

This clonotype was picked up a small number of times. This rearrangement joins TRBV12-3 or TRBV12-4 to TRBJ2-1, with D unresolved. The CDR3 runs 15 residues. Deletions cut 1 base from V and 3 bases from J, with 10 bases between. CDR3 residues: CASSLGVLIYNEQFF. CDR3 nucleotides: TGTGCCAGCAGTTTAGGAGTCCTTATCTACAATGAGCAGTTCTTC.

This clonotype was seen more than once but under ten times. As the CDR3 is not closed by the conserved phenylalanine or tryptophan, this likely results from a read error. The limits of the CDR3 on the DNA are not certain, so only TCRdb's listed CDR3 is given. The CDR3 loop is CASSKALN. The chain uses TRBV21-1 and TRBJ1-3. TRBV21-1 is assigned pseudogene status. The CDR3 spans 8 amino acids, including both terminal residues.

The chain is built from TRBV7-2 and TRBJ2-2; D perhaps matches TRBD1 (5 bases). This CDR3 contains 14 residues. Germline CDR1 and CDR2: SGHTA and FQGNSA. V lost 7 bases and J 4 bases, leaving 13 bases between the germline ends. This chain's CDR3 is CASKPDSSTGELFF. The CDR3 DNA follows: TGTGCCAGCAAGCCCGACAGTTCCACCGGGGAGCTGTTTTTT.

This clonotype was recorded once. The chain carries TRBV12-2 and TRBJ2-2; the table's D call, TRBD1, was not checked against the DNA. TRBV12-2 counts as a pseudogene. This CDR3 comprises 16 residues. CDR3 amino acids: CASRLHQGTNTGELFF. The CDR3 nucleotides read TGTGCAAGTCGCTTGCACCAGGGCACAAACACCGGGGAGCTGTTTTTT.

The chain employs TRBV3-1 and TRBJ2-1; D remains ambiguous. The CDR3 has 13 residues. The ends were cut back, 1 base at V and 7 bases at J, with 8 bases in the middle. From germline, CDR1 is LGHDT and CDR2 YNNKEL (reference sequence). CDR3 sequence: CASSQVAGNEQFF. The CDR3 DNA reads TGTGCCAGCAGCCAAGTTGCCGGGAATGAGCAGTTCTTC.

The chain carries TRBV2 and TRBJ2-1; 7 positions agree with TRBD2. Germline trimming cut 7 bases from V and 10 bases from J; bases unmatched to any gene: 19. Germline V gene sequence: CDR1 SNHLY, CDR2 FYNNEI. The CDR3 is made up of 16 amino acids. CDR3 amino acids: CASISGPAAGEGEQFF. The DNA of the CDR3 is TGTGCCAGCATATCGGGTCCTGCCGCCGGGGAGGGGGAGCAGTTCTTC.

This clonotype was observed a handful of times. The V and J genes are TRBV5-6 and TRBJ2-7; D is possibly TRBD1 (6 bases). CDR1 SGHDT and CDR2 YYEEEE come from the germline V gene. The germline V and J ends were trimmed by 4 bases and 2 bases, with 19 bases remaining between them. The CDR3 consists of 16 residues. DNA for the CDR3: TGTGCCAGCAGCCACCTTTTCGGACAGTTAACCTACGAGCAGTACTTC. The encoded protein is CASSHLFGQLTYEQYF.

This chain links TRBV7-6 with TRBJ1-5, with D possibly matching TRBD1 (5 bases). The germline gives CDR1 SGHVS, CDR2 FNYEAQ. This CDR3 contains 14 residues. The V and J ends lost 1 base and 11 bases respectively, with 15 bases between them. The CDR3 nucleotides read TGTGCCAGCAGCTTAGAAACTGGGGGGACGGCCCAGCATTTT. Translation gives CASSLETGGTAQHF.

This clonotype was picked up many times. The CDR3: CASSHSSSPDTQYF. CDR3 nucleotide sequence: TGTGCCAGCAGCCACTCCTCTTCCCCGGATACGCAGTATTTT. The gene calls are TRBV3-1 and TRBJ2-3; D is unclear. This CDR3 is 14 amino acids long. Germline V lookup: CDR1 LGHDT, CDR2 YNNKEL (reference sequence). V was clipped by 3 bases and J by 6 bases, with 13 bases between them.

This clonotype was recorded at least ten times. The chain couples TRBV12-3 or TRBV12-4 to TRBJ2-2; 11 bases map to TRBD1. CDR3 size: 15 residues. The V gene end was trimmed by 5 bases and the J gene end by 4 bases; junction bases not matched to a gene: 3. Here the CDR3 DNA reads TGTGCCAGCAGTGGGACAGGGGGTCCCACCGGGGAGCTGTTTTTT. This sequence encodes CASSGTGGPTGELFF.

This clonotype appeared many times. V usage is TRBV7-2 and J usage is TRBJ1-2; D might be TRBD1 (5 bases). Trimming shortened V by 1 base and J by 7 bases, and 13 bases separated the two germline ends. This CDR3 region has 14 residues. Germline CDR1 SGHTA, CDR2 FQGNSA. The CDR3 is CASSLGRAGGGYTF. CDR3 nucleotides: TGTGCCAGCAGCTTAGGCAGGGCTGGGGGTGGCTACACCTTC.

This clonotype was seen only a few times. The V gene is TRBV7-2, the J gene TRBJ2-5, with 7 bases identical to TRBD1. The length of the CDR3 is 13 residues. Looked up from germline, CDR1 is SGHTA and CDR2 is FQGNSA. V shed 4 bases and J 9 bases; nucleotides not matched to a gene: 8. Here the CDR3 DNA reads TGTGCCAGCAGCTCACGGACAGGTTGGGCCCAGTACTTC. The encoded protein is CASSSRTGWAQYF.

This clonotype was counted only a few times. The chain has TRBV4-1 and TRBJ2-5; weak D call: TRBD1 (6 bases). CDR3 size: 14 residues. V gave up 4 bases and J gave up 3 bases, with 12 bases separating them. The germline V gene encodes CDR1 MGHRA and CDR2 YSYEKL. The CDR3 DNA reads as TGCGCCAGCAGCCCGGGACATGGGGAAGAGACCCAGTACTTC. Amino acids: CASSPGHGEETQYF.

This clonotype has at least ten counts. This chain connects TRBV19 to TRBJ1-5; D call uncertain. Germline CDR1 and CDR2: LNHDA and SQIVND (reference sequence). Trimming shortened V by 1 base and J by 2 bases, and 3 bases separated the two germline ends. The CDR3 length is 13 residues. As DNA, the CDR3 is TGTGCCAGTAGTATAGCAGGCAATCAGCCCCAGCATTTT. Protein: CASSIAGNQPQHF. The entire variable domain, with the rest obtained from reference TRBV19 and TRBJ1-5, is as follows: DGGITQSPKYLFRKEGQNVTLSCEQNLNHDAMYWYRQDPGQGLRLIYYSQIVNDFQKGDIAEGYSVSREKKESFPLTVTSAQKNPTAFYLCASSIAGNQPQHFGDGTRLSIL.

This clonotype was picked up a small number of times. The chain carries TRBV4-3 and TRBJ1-3; unclear D gene. V lost 1 base and J lost 4, with 5 bases in between. CDR1 LGHNA and CDR2 YSLEER come from the germline V gene. This CDR3 comprises 13 residues. CDR3 protein: CASSQVGGNTIYF. In nucleotides, the CDR3 is TGCGCCAGCAGCCAAGTAGGGGGAAACACCATATATTTT.

The chain employs TRBV6-6 and TRBJ2-3, with D unresolved. Germline CDR1 is MNHNY and CDR2 is SVGAGI (reference sequence). Trimming left V 6 bases short and J 6 bases short, with 16 bases between. The CDR3 has 14 residues. The DNA of the CDR3 is TGTGCCAGCAGCAAACTTCCTCCCCCGGATACGCAGTATTTT. Its translation is CASSKLPPPDTQYF.

The sample holds a few counts of this clonotype. V is TRBV29-1 and J is TRBJ1-1; D is possibly TRBD1 (6 bases). Germline lookup yields CDR1 SQVTM and CDR2 ANQGSEA. Trimming pared 8 bases from V and 8 bases from J, leaving 12 bases between. This CDR3 is built from 10 residues. The CDR3 sequence: CSTGQMEAFF. As DNA, the CDR3 is TGCAGCACAGGACAGATGGAAGCTTTCTTT.